The 10 T cell receptor beta chains given below trace back to one sample, sequenced in a study of beta chain features in type 1 diabetes. Every isolated RNA sample was fully reverse transcribed, so sequencing captured expressed TCRB transcripts. Profiled with immunoSEQ multiplex PCR; TCRdb holds only in-frame clones, not every one. The sample includes 130,000 to 150,000 clones, 6.9% of them seen just once. The specimen was central memory CD4+ T cells from blood. The receptors stem from a woman aged 25 to 39 in good health.

In this sample, this clone turned up a few times. The chain carries TRBV19 and TRBJ1-2, with D maybe TRBD1 (6 bases). Germline values: CDR1 LNHDA, CDR2 SQIVND (reference sequence). V dropped 3 bases and J dropped 7 bases, with 12 bases sitting between them. The CDR3 is 13 amino acids. The CDR3 sequence: CASSILGASGYTF. CDR3 nucleotide sequence: TGTGCCAGTAGTATCCTGGGGGCGAGTGGCTACACCTTC.

The V gene is TRBV7-3, the J gene TRBJ2-5; D gene unclear. Germline values: CDR1 SGHTA, CDR2 FQGTGA. Trimming cost V 3 bases and J 2 bases, with 7 bases left between them. The CDR3 is 13 residues long. CDR3 region: CASSFPPQETQYF. The DNA of the CDR3 is TGTGCCAGCAGCTTTCCCCCACAAGAGACCCAGTACTTC.

The V and J genes are TRBV7-2 and TRBJ2-7; D ambiguous. CDR3 size: 14 residues. Germline V gene sequence: CDR1 SGHTA, CDR2 FQGNSA. V was pared by 4 bases and J by 0 bases, with 10 bases between. In DNA form, the CDR3 reads TGTGCCAGCAGCTCCGGCGGCATCTCCTACGAGCAGTACTTC. Encoded protein: CASSSGGISYEQYF.

The chain combines TRBV7-2 with TRBJ2-3; D is perhaps TRBD2 (5 bases). The V gene's germline CDR1 is SGHTA and CDR2 FQGNSA. The V end was cut by 0 bases, the J end by 1 base, with 5 bases between. This CDR3 spans 14 amino acids. The CDR3 sequence is CASSLARGTDTQYF. CDR3 nucleotides: TGTGCCAGCAGCTTAGCGAGGGGCACAGATACGCAGTATTTT.

The chain is built from TRBV7-8 and TRBJ1-1; 10 nucleotides line up with TRBD1. J was trimmed by 4 bases and V by 1 base; bases with no gene match: 6. CDR3 size: 16 residues. Germline loops: CDR1 SGHVS, CDR2 FQNEAQ. The CDR3 region is CASSLELRTGGTEAFF. CDR3 nucleotides: TGTGCCAGCAGCTTAGAGCTGCGGACAGGGGGCACTGAAGCTTTCTTT.

The chain couples TRBV28 to TRBJ1-3; 10 bases line up with TRBD1. CDR1 MDHEN and CDR2 SYDVKM come from the germline V gene. This CDR3 region has 14 residues. J gave up 8 bases and V 10 bases, and 11 bases lay outside the gene matches. Here the CDR3 DNA reads TGTGCCATCAAGACAGGGGGCGCGGAAGACACCATATATTTT. It specifies CAIKTGGAEDTIYF.

Ten or more counts support this clone. The chain is built from TRBV28 and TRBJ1-5; unclear D gene. Germline V gene data show CDR1 as MDHEN and CDR2 as SYDVKM. The CDR3 consists of 14 residues. V lost 4 bases, J lost 3 bases, and 10 bases lay in between. The CDR3 is CASSSGHHNQPQHF. The CDR3, as DNA: TGTGCCAGCAGTTCAGGCCACCACAATCAGCCCCAGCATTTT.

This clone was seen ten or more times. V gene TRBV29-1 combines with J gene TRBJ2-3, with 11 bases matching TRBD2. The CDR3 has 14 amino acids. The V gene end was trimmed by 7 bases and the J gene end by 0 bases; junction bases not matched to a gene: 3. Germline CDR1 reads SQVTM; CDR2 reads ANQGSEA. CDR3: CSARLAGSTDTQYF. The CDR3 DNA is TGCAGCGCCCGACTAGCGGGGAGCACAGATACGCAGTATTTT.

A few counts support this clone. The chain has TRBV7-9 and TRBJ2-2; 8 nucleotides align to TRBD1. J lost 5 bases, V lost 6 bases, and 5 bases had no gene match. This CDR3 is 14 amino acids long. Germline-derived CDR1 and CDR2 are SEHNR and FQNEAQ (reference sequence). The CDR3 here is CASRKTGETGELFF. CDR3 sequence (DNA): TGTGCCAGCAGAAAGACAGGGGAAACCGGGGAGCTGTTTTTT.

This clone was seen a handful of times. The rearrangement uses TRBV10-2 and TRBJ1-1; 9 bases map to TRBD1. This CDR3 is built from 14 residues. The trim removed 3 bases at V and 1 base at J, leaving 0 bases unmatched. In germline, CDR1 is WSHSY, CDR2 SAAADI. The DNA for the CDR3 is TGCGCCAGCAGTGAACAGGGGGCGAACACTGAAGCTTTCTTT. This encodes CASSEQGANTEAFF.